This T cell receptor beta chain emerged from a study of human thymus T cells. Thymic resections from corrective heart surgery supplied the tissue. Trimming shortened V by 5 bases and J by 5 bases, and 7 bases separated the two germline ends. This CDR3 is built from 12 residues. CDR1 and CDR2 (germline): LNHDA, SQIVND (reference sequence). Repertoires were generated with immunoSEQ multiplex PCR, while TCRdb's copy carries only in-frame clones and drops some. The repertoire holds roughly 130,000 clones, with approximately 96% as singletons. Sequenced material: thymus tissue. This TCR derives from a boy in the first two years of life with a congenital heart defect but otherwise immunologically healthy. The V and J genes are TRBV19 and TRBJ2-1; D gene unclear. CDR3 nucleotide sequence: TGTGCCAGTAGTCTGGAGAACAATGAGCAGTTCTTC. Its protein is CASSLENNEQFF.